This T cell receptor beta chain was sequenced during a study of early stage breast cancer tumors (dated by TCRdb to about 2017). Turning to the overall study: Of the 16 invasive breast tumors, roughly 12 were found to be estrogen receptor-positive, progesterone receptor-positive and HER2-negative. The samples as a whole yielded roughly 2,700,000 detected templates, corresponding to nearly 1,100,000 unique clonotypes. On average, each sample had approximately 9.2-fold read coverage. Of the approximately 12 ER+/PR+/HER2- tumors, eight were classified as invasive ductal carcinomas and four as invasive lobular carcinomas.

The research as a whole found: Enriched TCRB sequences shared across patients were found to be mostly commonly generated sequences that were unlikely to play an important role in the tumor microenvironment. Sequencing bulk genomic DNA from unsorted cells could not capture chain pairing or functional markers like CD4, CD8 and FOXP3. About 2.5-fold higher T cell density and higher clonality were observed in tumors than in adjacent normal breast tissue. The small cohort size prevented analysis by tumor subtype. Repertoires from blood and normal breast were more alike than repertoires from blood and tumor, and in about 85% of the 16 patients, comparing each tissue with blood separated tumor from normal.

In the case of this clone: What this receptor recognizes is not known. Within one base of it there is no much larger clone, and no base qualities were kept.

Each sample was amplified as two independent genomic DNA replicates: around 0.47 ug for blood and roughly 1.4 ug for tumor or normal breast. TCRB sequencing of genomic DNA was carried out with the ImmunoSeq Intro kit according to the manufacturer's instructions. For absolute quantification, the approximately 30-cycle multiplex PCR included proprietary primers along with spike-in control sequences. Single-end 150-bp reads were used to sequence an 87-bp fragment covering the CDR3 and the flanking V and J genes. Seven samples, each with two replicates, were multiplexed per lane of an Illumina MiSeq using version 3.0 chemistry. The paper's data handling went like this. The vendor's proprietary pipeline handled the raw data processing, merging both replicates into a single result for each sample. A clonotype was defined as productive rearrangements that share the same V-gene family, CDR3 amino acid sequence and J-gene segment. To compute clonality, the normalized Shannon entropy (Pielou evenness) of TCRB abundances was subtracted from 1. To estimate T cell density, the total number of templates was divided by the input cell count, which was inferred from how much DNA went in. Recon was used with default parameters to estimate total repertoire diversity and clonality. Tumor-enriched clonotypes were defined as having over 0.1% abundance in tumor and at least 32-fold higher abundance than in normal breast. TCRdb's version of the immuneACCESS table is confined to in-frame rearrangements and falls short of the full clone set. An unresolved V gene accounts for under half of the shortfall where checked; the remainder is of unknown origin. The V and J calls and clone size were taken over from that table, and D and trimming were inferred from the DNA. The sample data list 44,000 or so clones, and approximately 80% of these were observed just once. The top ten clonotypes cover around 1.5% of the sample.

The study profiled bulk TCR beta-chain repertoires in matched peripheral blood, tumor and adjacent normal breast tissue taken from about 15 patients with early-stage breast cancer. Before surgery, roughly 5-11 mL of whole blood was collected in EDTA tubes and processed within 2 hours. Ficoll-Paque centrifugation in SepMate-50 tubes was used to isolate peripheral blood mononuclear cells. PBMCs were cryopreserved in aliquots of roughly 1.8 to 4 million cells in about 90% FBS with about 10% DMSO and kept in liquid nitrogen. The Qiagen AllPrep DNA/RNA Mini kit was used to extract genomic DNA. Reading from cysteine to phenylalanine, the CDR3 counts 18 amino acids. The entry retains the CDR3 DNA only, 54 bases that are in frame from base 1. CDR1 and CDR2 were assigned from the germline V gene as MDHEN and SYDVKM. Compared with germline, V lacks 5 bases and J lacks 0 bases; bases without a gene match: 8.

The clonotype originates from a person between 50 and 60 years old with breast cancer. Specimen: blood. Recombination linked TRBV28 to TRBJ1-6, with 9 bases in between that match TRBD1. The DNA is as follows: TGTGCCAGCAGTGGGGGACAGGGACCGAGCTCCTATAATTCACCCCTCCACTTT. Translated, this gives CASSGGQGPSSYNSPLHF.